Listed here is a single T cell receptor (beta chain). This record comes from a study of CD8 T cells in Susac syndrome. Looked up from germline, CDR1 is SQVTM and CDR2 is ANQGSEA. The V end was cut by 7 bases, the J end by 1 base, with 9 bases between. The CDR3 contains 12 residues. When the RNA was reverse transcribed, random hexamers were used with an input of roughly 0.5 to 1 ug. MiXCR was run by TCRdb on the immunoSEQ multiplex PCR reads, yielding one entry per CDR3 protein. The sample includes 150,000 to 200,000 distinct CDR3 sequences, approximately 90% of them seen just once. Input material: CD4+ T cells from PBMCs. The TCR comes from a human donor in good health. The chain combines TRBV29-1 with TRBJ2-3; D possibly corresponds to TRBD1 (6 bases). The CDR3 sequence is CSAAGGTDTQYF. CDR3 coding DNA: TGCAGCGCCGCAGGGGGCACAGATACGCAGTATTTT.